This paragraph covers one T cell receptor (beta chain) sequence. The CDR3 is 14 residues long. Looked up from germline, CDR1 is SGHTA and CDR2 is FQGTGA. V was clipped by 6 bases and J by 6 bases; unmatched bases: 4. This record comes from a study of beta chain features in type 1 diabetes. Sequenced material consisted of expressed TCRB transcripts (all of the isolated RNA was reverse transcribed). Produced via immunoSEQ multiplex PCR; TCRdb's table is partial and in-frame only. The sample holds 350,000 or so clones; about 18% are singletons and the top ten take under 0.05%. The source is a woman aged 18-30 years in good health. The sequenced sample was naive CD4+ T cells from blood. The V and J genes are TRBV7-3 and TRBJ2-4; 11 nucleotides match TRBD2. This CDR3 is CASSPGTSGNIQYF. CDR3 nucleotides: TGTGCCAGCAGTCCAGGGACTAGCGGAAACATTCAGTACTTC. Looking up the rest from reference TRBV7-3 and TRBJ2-4 gives the full variable domain: GAGVSQTPSNKVTEKGKYVELRCDPISGHTALYWYRQSLGQGPEFLIYFQGTGAADDSGLPNDRFFAVRPEGSVSTLKIQRTERGDSAVYLCASSPGTSGNIQYFGAGTRLSVL.